These 9 T cell receptor beta chains share one sample of origin, sequenced in a study of T cells after yellow fever vaccination. TCRdb re-derived calls from the 5' RACE reads in MiXCR, one entry per CDR3 protein. The data show roughly 400,000 distinct CDR3 sequences, roughly 20% seen once. The sample in question was PBMCs, obtained before the yellow fever booster vaccination. These TCRs come from a man between 18 and 35 years old who received the YFV17D yellow fever vaccine.

The genes are TRBV7-3 and TRBJ2-3; D remains ambiguous. Trimming cost V 5 bases and J 6 bases, with 12 bases left between them. CDR3 length equals 13 residues. Looked up from germline, CDR1 is SGHTA and CDR2 is FQGTGA. CDR3 bases: TGTGCCAGCAGCGGAGCCCTTTTGGATACGCAGTATTTT. Translating it yields CASSGALLDTQYF. Drawing the rest from reference TRBV7-3 and TRBJ2-3, the complete variable domain is GAGVSQTPSNKVTEKGKYVELRCDPISGHTALYWYRQSLGQGPEFLIYFQGTGAADDSGLPNDRFFAVRPEGSVSTLKIQRTERGDSAVYLCASSGALLDTQYFGPGTRLTVL.

The chain combines TRBV7-3 with TRBJ2-3, with TRBD1 as a possible D gene (6 bases). Between the trimmed V and J ends, which lost 8 bases and 1 base, there was a span of 16 bases. The CDR3 extends over 15 amino acids. In germline, CDR1 is SGHTA, CDR2 FQGTGA. As DNA, the CDR3 is TGTGCCAGCTCTCCCGAGGGGGTCCGCACAGATACGCAGTATTTT. Residues: CASSPEGVRTDTQYF.

This chain connects TRBV7-9 to TRBJ1-5; D may be TRBD1 (5 bases). Germline V CDR1 and CDR2: SEHNR, FQNEAQ (reference sequence). The CDR3 covers 13 residues. Trimming removed 4 bases at V and 6 bases at J, with 10 bases between. In DNA, the CDR3 is TGTGCCAGCAGCTCTCAGGGTATTCAGCCCCAGCATTTT. It translates to CASSSQGIQPQHF. Full variable domain (rest looked up from reference TRBV7-9 and TRBJ1-5): DTGVSQNPRHKITKRGQNVTFRCDPISEHNRLYWYRQTLGQGPEFLTYFQNEAQLEKSRLLSDRFSAERPKGSFSTLEIQRTEQGDSAMYLCASSSQGIQPQHFGDGTRLSIL.

This clonotype was picked up a small number of times. V is TRBV20-1 and J is TRBJ2-5; perhaps D is TRBD1 or TRBD2 (5 bases each). This CDR3 region has 13 residues. V gave up 6 bases and J gave up 5 bases, with 16 bases separating them. From germline, CDR1 is DFQATT and CDR2 SNEGSKA (reference sequence). The CDR3 reads CSAEVGGRETQYF. The CDR3 coding sequence is TGCAGTGCAGAAGTTGGGGGACGGGAGACCCAGTACTTC.

In its sample, this clonotype was seen many times. The chain links TRBV30 to TRBJ1-1; D is uncertain. V lost 5 bases and J 5 bases, leaving 9 bases between the germline ends. This CDR3 contains 11 residues. The germline CDR1 and CDR2 sequences are GTSNPN and SVGIG (reference sequence). The CDR3 protein is CAWGSETEAFF. CDR3 DNA sequence: TGTGCCTGGGGGTCGGAGACTGAAGCTTTCTTT.

The rearrangement links TRBV20-1 to TRBJ1-4; the D is unclear. The CDR3 spans 13 residues. V lost 0 bases, J lost 8 bases, and 10 bases lay in between. CDR1 DFQATT and CDR2 SNEGSKA come from the germline V gene (reference sequence). The DNA of the CDR3 is TGCAGTGCTAGAGATTCGACGGCCGAAAAACTGTTTTTT. It specifies CSARDSTAEKLFF.

In this sample, this clonotype turned up a few times. Here the CDR3 DNA reads TGTGCCAGCAAGGAGTGGGGGGCCGGAACTGAAGCTTTCTTT. Translated, it gives CASKEWGAGTEAFF. The gene calls are TRBV12-3 or TRBV12-4 and TRBJ1-1, with TRBD1 as a possible D gene (6 bases). This CDR3 comprises 14 residues. Trimming cost V 7 bases and J 5 bases, with 17 bases left between them.

This clonotype occurred a few times. V usage is TRBV6-5 and J usage is TRBJ1-5; no clear D. Germline CDR1 MNHEY, CDR2 SVGAGI. This CDR3 has 13 residues. Trimming cost V 3 bases and J 4 bases, with 7 bases left between them. The CDR3 spells CASSYKGNQPQHF. The CDR3 DNA reads as TGTGCCAGCAGTTATAAGGGAAATCAGCCCCAGCATTTT.

The rearrangement uses TRBV5-6 and TRBJ1-2, with 8 bases aligning to TRBD1. After removal of 4 bases from V and 7 bases from J, the junction contained 12 bases not matched to a gene. Germline V CDR1 and CDR2: SGHDT, YYEEEE. The CDR3 length is 15 residues. CDR3 loop: CASSTGGMSYTGYTF. DNA of the CDR3: TGTGCCAGCAGCACAGGGGGAATGTCGTATACTGGCTACACCTTC. The whole variable domain, remainder taken from reference TRBV5-6 and TRBJ1-2, is DAGVTQSPTHLIKTRGQQVTLRCSPKSGHDTVSWYQQALGQGPQFIFQYYEEEERQRGNFPDRFSGHQFPNYSSELNVNALLLGDSALYLCASSTGGMSYTGYTFGSGTRLTVV.